Each of the 10 T cell receptor beta chains below was sequenced from the same sample in a study of blood T cell repertoires in COVID-19. Here immunoSEQ multiplex PCR was the method, and the copy in TCRdb shows in-frame clones only, minus some. The sample lists around 480,000 clones, roughly 90% seen once, with 0.7% in the top ten. Sequencing used PBMCs or T cells enriched from blood (not recorded which). All receptors come from a woman aged 18-29 years who had recovered from COVID-19.

This chain connects TRBV11-2 to TRBJ1-2, with D possibly being TRBD1 (6 bases). Germline V lookup: CDR1 SGHAT, CDR2 FQNNGV. The CDR3 totals 14 residues. Trimming removed 5 bases from V and 2 bases from J, with 12 bases in between. Written as DNA, the CDR3 is TGTGCCAGCAGCATCAACAGGGACAACTATGGCTACACCTTC. This translates into CASSINRDNYGYTF.

This clone was observed a few times. The chain employs TRBV28 and TRBJ1-4, with TRBD1 identical over 7 bases. Germline CDR1 and CDR2: MDHEN and SYDVKM. After removal of 8 bases from V and 8 bases from J, the junction contained 8 bases not matched to a gene. This CDR3 has 13 residues. CDR3 amino acids: CASLGQVREKLFF. CDR3 sequence (DNA): TGTGCCAGCCTAGGACAGGTTCGGGAAAAACTGTTTTTT.

The V gene is TRBV28, the J gene TRBJ1-3; 9 nucleotides agree with TRBD1. The CDR3 sequence is 14 residues long. Trimming cost V 6 bases and J 3 bases; bases outside gene matches: 3. CDR1 is MDHEN and CDR2 is SYDVKM in the germline V gene. CDR3 in DNA: TGTGCCAGCAGGGGACAGGGTGATGGAAACACCATATATTTT. Residues: CASRGQGDGNTIYF.

V usage is TRBV5-6 and J usage is TRBJ1-1, with 9 bases identical to TRBD1. Trimming cost V 0 bases and J 5 bases; bases outside gene matches: 2. CDR3 size: 14 residues. CDR1 is SGHDT and CDR2 is YYEEEE in the germline V gene. CDR3 sequence: CASSLDGTGTEAFF. As DNA, the CDR3 is TGTGCCAGCAGCTTGGATGGGACAGGGACTGAAGCTTTCTTT.

For this clone: The same CDR3 arises from other DNA sequences in this sample as well. V and J are TRBV12-3 or TRBV12-4 and TRBJ1-1; D is undetermined. Trimming left V 2 bases short and J 3 bases short, with 7 bases between. The CDR3 has 13 amino acids. As DNA, the CDR3 is TGTGCCAGCAGTTTAAGTGGAGACACTGAAGCTTTCTTT. This encodes CASSLSGDTEAFF.

The chain employs TRBV3-1 (or the pseudogene TRBV3-2) and TRBJ2-2; 7 bases line up with TRBD2. Germline V lookup: CDR1 LGHDT, CDR2 YNNKEL (reference sequence). J was trimmed by 9 bases and V by 4 bases; bases with no gene match: 14. The CDR3 consists of 16 residues. The CDR3 loop is CASSPPSGRRVRELFF. CDR3 DNA: TGTGCCAGCAGCCCACCTAGCGGACGGAGGGTCAGGGAGCTGTTTTTT.

This clone was recorded only once. The chain combines TRBV3-1 (or the pseudogene TRBV3-2) with TRBJ1-6; TRBD1 might be the D (5 bases). This CDR3 is built from 16 residues. CDR1 is LGHDT and CDR2 is YNNKEL in the germline V gene (reference sequence). V was cut by 2 bases and J by 9 bases, with 17 bases left in between. The CDR3 sequence: CASSQPAPPQGSPLHF. CDR3 nucleotides: TGTGCCAGCAGCCAACCCGCCCCTCCCCAGGGTTCACCCCTCCACTTT.

This rearrangement joins TRBV3-1 (or the pseudogene TRBV3-2) to TRBJ1-6; the D gene is possibly TRBD1 (5 bases). V was pared by 4 bases and J by 9 bases, with 13 bases between. Germline V gene data show CDR1 as LGHDT and CDR2 as YNNKEL (reference sequence). This CDR3 is built from 14 residues. CDR3 protein: CASSPMMGGSPLHF. CDR3 nucleotide sequence: TGTGCCAGCAGCCCCATGATGGGGGGTTCACCCCTCCACTTT.

The chain carries TRBV7-2 and TRBJ1-4, with 7 bases that match TRBD1. With 6 bases clipped from V and 1 base from J, the junction kept 5 bases outside the gene matches. CDR1 is SGHTA, CDR2 FQGNSA, per germline. CDR3 length equals 15 residues. DNA for the CDR3: TGTGCCAGCAGAACTACAGGGGTAACTAATGAAAAACTGTTTTTT. It is translated as CASRTTGVTNEKLFF.

The sample holds one count of this clone. The J gene is TRBJ2-5, the V gene TRBV3-1 (or the pseudogene TRBV3-2); 7 bases align to TRBD2. CDR1 LGHDT and CDR2 YNNKEL come from the germline V gene (reference sequence). The CDR3 covers 14 residues. V gave up 5 bases and J gave up 3 bases; unmatched junction bases: 6. CDR3 sequence reads: CASSAGLGEETQYF. CDR3 in DNA: TGTGCCAGCAGCGCCGGACTAGGGGAAGAGACCCAGTACTTC.